This T cell receptor (beta chain) was observed in a study of brain T cells in children with intractable seizures. Sequencing used immunoSEQ multiplex PCR; TCRdb keeps in-frame clones, though not all of them. The sample has around 100,000 clones; approximately 94% are singletons. Germline V gene data show CDR1 as MDHEN and CDR2 as SYDVKM. V shed 3 bases and J shed 3 bases, with 12 bases lying between them. The CDR3 consists of 14 residues. The source is a boy in the first two years of life with hemimegalencephaly and intractable seizures. The sequences come from peripheral blood, collected at surgery. The chain couples TRBV28 to TRBJ2-7; possibly TRBD2 for D (5 bases). In nucleotides, the CDR3 is TGTGCCAGCAGTTTCGGGGAGTCAGACTACGAGCAGTACTTC. Translation: CASSFGESDYEQYF.